These T cell receptor beta chains were read from a single sample in a study of tumor-infiltrating lymphocytes in primary liver carcinoma. In TCRdb, the multiplex PCR reads were re-called with MiXCR into one record per CDR3 protein. The table has fewer than 400,000 distinct CDR3 sequences, roughly 60% seen once. Sequencing was performed on peripheral blood. All receptors come from a man aged 35-49 years with primary liver carcinoma and hepatitis B virus infection. The CDR3 runs from the conserved cysteine through the conserved F or W. A D gene is named only where the DNA matches it firmly. Part of the rows lack a size; the others show once, few, many or a class for expanded clones.

clone_size	v_call	j_call	d_call	cdr3_nt	cdr3_aa
NA	TRBV19	TRBJ1-5	NA	TGTGCCAGTAGGATCAACCGGGACGGACGAAAACAGCCCCAGCATTTT	CASRINRDGRKQPQHF
many	TRBV7-9	TRBJ2-1	NA	TGTGCCAGCAGCCCCCCGGGAGCACCTTCCTACAATGAGCAGTTCTTC	CASSPPGAPSYNEQFF
NA	TRBV11-2	TRBJ2-1	TRBD1	TGTGCCAGCAGTTGGACAGGGGGTAATGATAATGAGCAGTTCTTC	CASSWTGGNDNEQFF
NA	TRBV5-4	TRBJ2-3	TRBD2	TGTGCCAGCAGCTTGCCTAGCGGAACAGATACGCAGTATTTT	CASSLPSGTDTQYF
NA	TRBV5-1	TRBJ2-1	NA	TGCGCCAGCAGTGCCTTGAGCTCCTACAATGAGCAGTTCTTC	CASSALSSYNEQFF
few	TRBV5-1	TRBJ2-6	NA	TGCGCCAGCAGGCTAGACCCTGGGGCCAACGTCCTGACTTTC	CASRLDPGANVLTF
many	TRBV10-3	TRBJ2-7	NA	TGTGCCATCAGTGAGTCGGGCTACGAGCAGTACTTC	CAISESGYEQYF
few	TRBV14	TRBJ2-1	TRBD2	TGTGCCAGCAGCCAGGCGGGAGGGAGGACCTACAATGAGCAGTTCTTC	CASSQAGGRTYNEQFF
NA	TRBV5-4	TRBJ2-1	TRBD1	TGTGCCACGACTAGGACAGGGGGCAATGAGCAGTTCTTC	CATTRTGGNEQFF
NA	TRBV29-1	TRBJ2-3	NA	TGCAGCGCCGTACTAGTAACGGGGACAGATACGCAGTATTTT	CSAVLVTGTDTQYF
few	TRBV28	TRBJ1-2	TRBD1	TGTGCCAGCAGTTCGGGGGGACAGTTCAACTATGGCTACACCTTC	CASSSGGQFNYGYTF
NA	TRBV7-9	TRBJ2-1	NA	TGTGCCAGCAGCTTTGCTCGGGCGGGCCGAGGGGGTAATGAGCAGTTCTTC	CASSFARAGRGGNEQFF
NA	TRBV28	TRBJ1-2	NA	TGTGCCAGCAGAACAGGGTCCTATGGCTACACCTTC	CASRTGSYGYTF
NA	TRBV11-2	TRBJ2-1	NA	TGTGCCAGCAGCGATGGCGTAGCGGCATATTACAATGAGCAGTTCTTC	CASSDGVAAYYNEQFF
NA	TRBV29-1	TRBJ2-7	NA	TGCAGCGTTGAAGATCGTGGGGCCATCTACGAGCAGTACTTC	CSVEDRGAIYEQYF
few	TRBV14	TRBJ2-1	NA	TGTGCCAGCAGCCAATTACGCCCAGGGGTAAGCATCGGACTCTACAATGAGCAGTTCTTC	CASSQLRPGVSIGLYNEQFF
NA	TRBV7-8	TRBJ1-1	NA	TGTGCCAGCAGCTTAGAGGGAACAGGCTTTATCACTGAAGCTTTCTTT	CASSLEGTGFITEAFF
once	TRBV7-2	TRBJ2-1	NA	TGTGCCAGCAGTTCCCCTAGGGACGGCAATGAGCAGTTCTTC	CASSSPRDGNEQFF
NA	TRBV11-2	TRBJ2-2	NA	TGTGCCTGCAGCGATCCGGGACGTGGCACCGGGGAGCTGTTTTTT	CACSDPGRGTGELFF
few	TRBV30	TRBJ2-2	NA	TGTGCCTGGAGTGGGGTCGGGGAGCTGTTTTTT	CAWSGVGELFF
many	TRBV29-1	TRBJ1-2	NA	TGCAGCGTTTGGGACATGTACTATGGCTACACCTTC	CSVWDMYYGYTF
few	TRBV5-5	TRBJ2-3	TRBD2	TGTGCCAGCAGCTTGGGAAGCGGGAGAACAGATACGCAGTATTTT	CASSLGSGRTDTQYF
many	TRBV6-5	TRBJ2-3	NA	TGTGCCAGCAGGTCGGCCGCAGATACGCAGTATTTT	CASRSAADTQYF
NA	TRBV5-1	TRBJ2-4	NA	TGCGCCAGCAGCTTGGTCGGGGTCAGTAACATTCAGTATTTC	CASSLVGVSNIQYF
NA	TRBV11-2	TRBJ2-6	NA	TGTGCCAGTAGCATGGGGGGAGATAGGGGCATTTCCCTCTCTGGGGCCGACGTCCTGACTTTC	CASSMGGDRGISLSGADVLTF
many	TRBV5-6	TRBJ2-1	NA	TGTGCCAGCAGCTTCGGTGGAAGTAACTACAATGAGCAGTTCTTC	CASSFGGSNYNEQFF
many	TRBV29-1	TRBJ2-7	TRBD2	TGCAGCGCAATAACTAGCGGAGCCTACGAGCAGTACTTC	CSAITSGAYEQYF
NA	TRBV6-1	TRBJ2-7	NA	TGTGTCAGCAATCCCTCGGGTAGAGGGGGTCTTTACGAGCAGTACTTC	CVSNPSGRGGLYEQYF
once	TRBV29-1	TRBJ2-7	NA	TGCAGCGCCTCGGGCCAACAACGCTCCTACGGGCAGTACTTC	CSASGQQRSYGQYF
NA	TRBV6-2/TRBV6-3	TRBJ1-5	NA	TGTGCCAGCAGTGCCCGACGGAGAGATCAGCCCCAGCATTTT	CASSARRRDQPQHF
NA	TRBV7-9	TRBJ1-5	TRBD1	TGTGCCAGCAGCTTCGGGACAGCCAGCAATCAGTCCCAGCATTTT	CASSFGTASNQSQHF
NA	TRBV14	TRBJ1-2	NA	TGTGCCAGTAGCCAACATACAGGGAACTATGGCTACACCTTC	CASSQHTGNYGYTF
many	TRBV5-4	TRBJ2-2	TRBD2	TGTGCCAGCAGCTTGTCGGGAGGGCCCACCGGGGAGCTGTTTTTT	CASSLSGGPTGELFF
NA	TRBV4-1	TRBJ2-3	NA	TGCGCCAGCAGACAAGACCCAATGGCTACGCAGTATTTT	CASRQDPMATQYF
NA	TRBV10-3	TRBJ2-2	NA	TGTGCCATCAGTGAGTCAGTATTCACCGGGGAGCTGTCTTTT	CAISESVFTGELSF
NA	TRBV10-2	TRBJ2-7	TRBD1	TGCGCCAGCAGGGCGACAGGGGGCGGGTACGGGCAGTACTTC	CASRATGGGYGQYF
NA	TRBV11-2	TRBJ2-2	TRBD2	TGTGTCAGCAGCCCCCGCCCGGGAGGGGGAGAGCTGTTTTTT	CVSSPRPGGGELFF
NA	TRBV29-1	TRBJ2-3	NA	TGCGGCGTAGAGGTTAGCACAGATACGCAGTATTTT	CGVEVSTDTQYF
NA	TRBV6-2/TRBV6-3	TRBJ2-7	NA	TGTGTCAGCAGTTACGGTAGTTTGACAGTTAACCACGAGCAGTACTTC	CVSSYGSLTVNHEQYF
NA	TRBV5-1	TRBJ1-2	NA	TGCGCCAGCAGCGAGAGCGTGGGGAGTGGGGGCTACACCTTC	CASSESVGSGGYTF
NA	TRBV5-1	TRBJ1-2	NA	TGCGCCAGCAGAGAGGGGGATACCCTGGGTGGAGGCTACACCTTC	CASREGDTLGGGYTF
many	TRBV6-2/TRBV6-3	TRBJ2-2	TRBD1	TGTGCCAGCAGGGGGACAGATTTCAACACCGGGGAGCTGTTTTTT	CASRGTDFNTGELFF
NA	TRBV11-3	TRBJ1-1	NA	TGTGCCAGCAGCCTCAGGGGAGGTACTGAACCTTTCTTT	CASSLRGGTEPFF
NA	TRBV5-1	TRBJ2-5	NA	TGCGCCAGCAGCTTGGCATTGAATAGCGGTGAGATCCAGTACTTC	CASSLALNSGEIQYF
NA	TRBV28	TRBJ2-7	NA	TGTGCCAGCAGTTTATACGGGGGGCGTCTGGGCGAGCTGTACTTC	CASSLYGGRLGELYF
NA	TRBV11-2	TRBJ2-5	NA	TGTGCCAGCAGCTTTTCTGGATTAGGCTCAAAAGAGATCCAGTACTTC	CASSFSGLGSKEIQYF
NA	TRBV19	TRBJ2-2	TRBD1	TGTGCCAGTAGTACCTACAGGGGGCGCATAGAAACCGAGGAGCTGTTTTTT	CASSTYRGRIETEELFF
NA	TRBV6-2/TRBV6-3	TRBJ2-7	NA	TGTGCCAGCAGGACTTCGACCGGGCAGTACTTC	CASRTSTGQYF
NA	TRBV9	TRBJ2-5	NA	TGTGCCAGCAGCGTTACGGCTAGCATCTGGCAAGAGACCCAGTACTTC	CASSVTASIWQETQYF
NA	TRBV5-1	TRBJ2-2	TRBD2	TGCGCCAGCAGCTTGGTAGCGGGAGCGAACACCGGGGAGCTGTTTTTT	CASSLVAGANTGELFF
many	TRBV6-1	TRBJ1-4	NA	TGTGCCAGCAGCGAATCGCCGGGACAAGCTAATGAAAAACTGTTTTTT	CASSESPGQANEKLFF
NA	TRBV20-1	TRBJ2-3	TRBD2	TGCAGTGCTAGCCCCGTCTCGACTAGCGGGGCTTATGATACGCAGTATTTT	CSASPVSTSGAYDTQYF
NA	TRBV28	TRBJ2-5	NA	TGTGTCAGCAGTACCCTGACAGGAAAAGAGACCAAGTACTTC	CVSSTLTGKETKYF
NA	TRBV6-1	TRBJ2-6	NA	TGTGACAGCAGTCCCAGGACCGGCTCTGGGGCCAACGTCCTGACATTC	CDSSPRTGSGANVLTF
NA	TRBV29-1	TRBJ2-2	NA	TGCAGCGTTGAATTTTTAGATAGGAACACCGGGGAGCTGTTTTTT	CSVEFLDRNTGELFF
NA	TRBV11-2	TRBJ2-3	NA	TGTGCCAGCAGAAGAAGTACAGGGAACACAGATACGCAGTATTTT	CASRRSTGNTDTQYF
NA	TRBV5-1	TRBJ2-1	NA	TGCGCCAGCAGTTTCCAGGATCTCTACAATGAGCAGTTCTTC	CASSFQDLYNEQFF
NA	TRBV12-3/TRBV12-4	TRBJ1-1	NA	TGTGCCAGCAGTCTTCAGGGGACTGAAGCTCTCTTT	CASSLQGTEALF
many	TRBV4-3	TRBJ2-2	TRBD2	TGCGCCAGCAGCCGGGGACTAGCGGGTTCCGCGAACACCGGGGAGCTGTTTTTT	CASSRGLAGSANTGELFF
few	TRBV25-1	TRBJ1-6	NA	TGTGCCAGCAGTGAAGCTAATTCACCCCTCCACTTT	CASSEANSPLHF